The rows below give T cell receptor beta chains drawn from one sample of a study of shared clonotypes between healthy human individuals. TCRdb's table, derived via immunoSEQ multiplex PCR, lists solely in-frame clones and lacks some. The data contain 2 million to 2.5 million clones, around 95% of them singletons. Material: naive CD4+ T cells sorted from blood. These receptors came from a young man in good health. Both conserved end residues are part of each CDR3. Each record gives: clone size, V gene, D gene, J gene, CDR3 protein, CDR3 DNA. The D gene is left open where the match is weak. Where a row states a size, it is once, few, many or the class of an expanded clone; other rows omit it.

>-|TRBV10-3|-|TRBJ1-1
CAISDLQTNTEAFF
TGTGCCATCAGTGATTTACAGACAAACACTGAAGCTTTCTTT
>-|TRBV5-1|TRBD1|TRBJ1-1
CASSLAQDRGSEAFF
TGCGCCAGCAGCTTGGCCCAGGACAGGGGGTCTGAAGCTTTCTTT
>-|TRBV7-9|TRBD1|TRBJ2-7
CASSLQGRGQYEQYF
TGTGCCAGCAGCTTACAAGGCAGGGGGCAATACGAGCAGTACTTC
>-|TRBV4-3|TRBD1|TRBJ2-1
CASSEDRGFVYNEQFF
TGCGCCAGCAGCGAGGACAGGGGTTTCGTTTACAATGAGCAGTTCTTC
>-|TRBV6-5|-|TRBJ1-3
CASSRQESSGNTIYF
TGTGCCAGCAGTCGACAGGAAAGCTCTGGAAACACCATATATTTT
>-|TRBV6-5|-|TRBJ1-1
CASTRGTEAFF
TGTGCCAGCACCCGGGGGACTGAAGCTTTCTTT
>-|TRBV2|-|TRBJ2-1
CASRKEVNSYNEQFF
TGTGCCAGCCGGAAGGAGGTCAACTCCTACAATGAGCAGTTCTTC
>-|TRBV5-1|-|TRBJ2-3
CASSLQEPSTDTQYF
TGCGCCAGCAGCTTACAGGAGCCTAGCACAGATACGCAGTATTTT
>once|TRBV4-1|TRBD2|TRBJ2-5
CASSPGLQETQYF
TGCGCCAGCAGCCCGGGACTACAAGAGACCCAGTACTTC
>-|TRBV27|TRBD2|TRBJ2-1
CASSPSSGEGYNEQFF
TGTGCCAGCAGTCCCTCTAGCGGGGAGGGCTACAATGAGCAGTTCTTC
>-|TRBV28|-|TRBJ2-5
CASSWTGGRQTQYF
TGTGCCAGCAGTTGGACAGGAGGGAGGCAGACCCAGTACTTC
>-|TRBV25-1|-|TRBJ1-1
CASSERTDAANTEAFF
TGTGCCAGCAGTGAACGCACGGACGCCGCCAACACTGAAGCTTTCTTT
>-|TRBV9|TRBD2|TRBJ2-1
CASSVGGLAGNNEQFF
TGTGCCAGCAGCGTCGGGGGGCTAGCGGGAAACAATGAGCAGTTCTTC
>-|TRBV4-1|TRBD1|TRBJ1-1
CASSLTRDRSEAFF
TGCGCCAGCAGCCTCACCCGGGACAGAAGTGAAGCTTTCTTT
>-|TRBV6-5|-|TRBJ2-7
CASRQLNEQYF
TGTGCCAGCAGGCAATTGAACGAGCAGTACTTC
>-|TRBV6-5|TRBD2|TRBJ2-7
CASSGGDLGSYEQYF
TGTGCCAGCTCGGGGGGGGATCTGGGCTCCTACGAGCAGTACTTC
>-|TRBV7-8|TRBD1|TRBJ1-5
CASSPRDKTGVGNQPQHF
TGTGCCAGCAGCCCGAGGGATAAGACAGGGGTAGGGAATCAGCCCCAGCATTTT
>-|TRBV5-1|-|TRBJ2-3
CASSRVGVPDTQYF
TGCGCCAGCAGTAGAGTAGGGGTTCCAGATACGCAGTATTTT
>-|TRBV7-9|-|TRBJ1-6
CASSQTGSGGALHF
TGTGCCAGCAGCCAAACAGGGAGCGGAGGGGCCCTCCACTTT
>-|TRBV4-1|-|TRBJ1-6
CASSREGGQGSYNSPLHF
TGCGCCAGCAGCCGAGAGGGGGGCCAAGGGTCCTATAATTCACCCCTCCACTTT
>-|TRBV5-1|-|TRBJ2-5
CASSLEQGGGETQYF
TGCGCCAGCAGCTTGGAACAGGGAGGAGGAGAGACCCAGTACTTC
>-|TRBV6-1|-|TRBJ2-5
CASSEARWQTQYF
TGTGCCAGCAGTGAAGCAAGGTGGCAGACCCAGTACTTC
>-|TRBV29-1|-|TRBJ2-7
CSVAVNRYEQYF
TGCAGCGTTGCGGTCAACCGCTACGAGCAGTACTTC
>-|TRBV18|-|TRBJ2-7
CASSQGTYSYEQYF
TGTGCCAGCTCACAAGGGACTTACTCCTACGAGCAGTACTTC
>-|TRBV6-5|-|TRBJ1-2
CASGNRFPNYGYTF
TGTGCCAGCGGGAACAGGTTTCCTAACTATGGCTACACCTTC
>-|TRBV10-3|-|TRBJ1-2
CAISEPRADNYGYTF
TGTGCCATCAGTGAACCGCGGGCTGACAACTATGGCTACACCTTC
>-|TRBV10-2|-|TRBJ2-1
CASSDDPGRSYNEQFF
TGCGCCAGCAGTGATGATCCGGGAAGATCCTACAATGAGCAGTTCTTC
>-|TRBV7-2|-|TRBJ2-1
CASSSFGSYNEQFF
TGTGCCAGCAGCTCCTTTGGCTCCTACAATGAGCAGTTCTTC
>-|TRBV7-9|TRBD2|TRBJ2-1
CASSSPGGLPDNEQFF
TGTGCCAGCAGCTCTCCGGGGGGACTGCCCGACAATGAGCAGTTCTTC
>-|TRBV14|-|TRBJ2-7
CASSPQGWGPYEQYF
TGTGCCAGCAGCCCCCAGGGTTGGGGCCCCTACGAGCAGTACTTC
>-|TRBV13|TRBD2|TRBJ2-7
CAGPRVAGVLSYEQYF
TGTGCCGGACCCAGGGTAGCGGGAGTTCTATCCTACGAGCAGTACTTC
>-|TRBV19|TRBD1|TRBJ2-7
CASGTVNYEQYF
TGTGCCAGCGGGACAGTCAACTACGAGCAGTACTTC
>-|TRBV5-1|-|TRBJ1-2
CASSPWGGGYTF
TGCGCCAGCTCCCCCTGGGGGGGAGGCTACACCTTC
>once|TRBV6-1|TRBD1|TRBJ1-6
CASSAQGAGGSPLHF
TGTGCCAGCAGTGCACAGGGGGCGGGGGGTTCACCCCTCCACTTT
>-|TRBV29-1|-|TRBJ2-1
CSVVGNGEQFF
TGCAGCGTTGTGGGAAACGGTGAGCAGTTCTTC
>-|TRBV28|-|TRBJ1-2
CATSVREPIRYTF
TGTGCCACTTCAGTTCGGGAGCCCATACGCTACACCTTC
>few|TRBV27|TRBD1|TRBJ2-7
CASSPEQGPEQYF
TGTGCCAGCAGCCCTGAACAGGGGCCCGAGCAGTACTTC
>-|TRBV19|-|TRBJ1-2
CASNGGLNRYGYTF
TGTGCCAGTAACGGGGGACTGAACCGCTATGGCTACACCTTC
>once|TRBV7-2|-|TRBJ2-2
CASSLVETNTGELFF
TGTGCCAGCAGCTTAGTCGAAACGAACACCGGGGAGCTGTTTTTT
>-|TRBV7-3|-|TRBJ2-2
CASSPGGVPGELFF
TGTGCCAGCAGCCCGGGGGGCGTCCCCGGGGAGCTGTTTTTT
>-|TRBV5-1|-|TRBJ1-2
CASSLEEYNYGYTF
TGCGCCAGCAGCTTGGAAGAATATAACTATGGCTACACCTTC
>-|TRBV18|TRBD1|TRBJ2-5
CASSPYMGQGIQETQYF
TGTGCCAGCTCACCATATATGGGACAGGGTATCCAAGAGACCCAGTACTTC
>-|TRBV18|-|TRBJ2-1
CASSPWAAYNEQFF
TGTGCCAGCTCACCGTGGGCAGCCTACAATGAGCAGTTCTTC
>-|TRBV5-1|-|TRBJ2-5
CASSLDRAGETQYF
TGCGCCAGCAGCTTGGATAGGGCCGGAGAGACCCAGTACTTC
>-|TRBV6-1|-|TRBJ1-5
CASSEGRPQHF
TGTGCCAGCAGTGAAGGTCGGCCCCAGCATTTT
>-|TRBV28|-|TRBJ1-2
CASSIGEYGYTF
TGTGCCAGCAGTATAGGGGAGTACGGCTACACCTTC
>-|TRBV11-3|-|TRBJ2-7
CASSLGCKRAAYEQYF
TGTGCCAGCAGCTTAGGATGCAAGCGGGCAGCCTACGAGCAGTACTTC
>once|TRBV11-3|TRBD1|TRBJ1-1
CASSLGTGINTEAFF
TGTGCCAGCAGCCTGGGGACAGGGATAAACACTGAAGCTTTCTTT
>-|TRBV5-6|TRBD2|TRBJ2-3
CASSLLAGGPDTQYF
TGTGCCAGCAGCTTGCTAGCGGGGGGGCCGGATACGCAGTATTTT
>once|TRBV30|-|TRBJ1-2
CACPSHPREVGGYTF
TGTGCCTGTCCCTCTCACCCCCGGGAAGTAGGTGGCTACACCTTC